Shown below are 30 T cell receptor beta chains from a single sample sequenced in a study of cytomegalovirus exposure and HLA in healthy donors. The PCR employed 60 Vbeta primers together with 13 Jbeta primers. Profiling relied on immunoSEQ multiplex PCR, and the TCRdb table lists in-frame clones only, not all of them. Of about 130,000 clones listed, over 70% were seen once; the top ten hold about 1.6%. Sequencing input: PBMCs. These receptor sequences come from a woman aged 18-29 years in good health and CMV-seronegative.

This chain uses TRBV25-1 with TRBJ2-1; D gene unclear. Germline V gene sequence: CDR1 MGHDK, CDR2 SYGVNS. This CDR3 has 13 amino acids. The V end was cut by 4 bases, the J end by 8 bases, with 12 bases between. The CDR3 DNA is TGTGCCAGCAGTGTGCAGGTCGGCGATGAGCAGTTCTTC. Translation: CASSVQVGDEQFF.

V is TRBV5-7 and J is TRBJ1-1; TRBD1 aligns across 8 bases. TRBV5-7 is assigned to the ORF class and has an uncertain function. The CDR3 contains 15 residues. V was pared by 4 bases and J by 3 bases, with 8 bases of the junction left unmatched. The CDR3 region is CASSPRQGSDTEAFF. CDR3 bases: TGTGCCAGCAGCCCGCGACAGGGGAGCGACACTGAAGCTTTCTTT.

There are a few counts of this clone. The CDR3 region has the DNA TGTGCCAGCAGCCCAACTCGGACAACCGGGGAGCTGTTTTTT. It is translated as CASSPTRTTGELFF. The chain recombines TRBV5-5 with TRBJ2-2; perhaps TRBD1 as D (5 bases). The CDR3 spans 14 residues. Trimming removed 4 bases at V and 5 bases at J, with 12 bases between. CDR1 is SGHKS and CDR2 is YYEKEE in the germline V gene (reference sequence).

Turning to this clone: One junction end disagrees with the germline gene, perhaps due to a read error. The chain carries TRBV7-6 and TRBJ1-1; 7 positions match TRBD1. CDR1 and CDR2 (germline): SGHVS, FNYEAQ. The CDR3 has 13 residues. The CDR3 sequence is CASRKTGNAEAFF. As DNA, the CDR3 is TGTGCCAGCAGGAAGACAGGGAACGCTGAAGCTTTCTTT. Full variable domain (rest looked up from reference TRBV7-6 and TRBJ1-1): GAGVSQSPRYKVTKRGQDVALRCDPISGHVSLYWYRQALGQGPEFLTYFNYEAQQDKSGLPNDRFSAERPEGSISTLTIQRTEQRDSAMYRCASRKTGNAEAFFGQGTRLTVV.

The chain is built from TRBV6-5 and TRBJ1-2; maybe TRBD1 (5 bases). The germline V gene encodes CDR1 MNHEY and CDR2 SVGAGI. The CDR3 is 12 amino acids. V lost 5 bases, J lost 6 bases, and 10 bases lay in between. The CDR3 DNA sequence: TGTGCCAGCAGTGGAGGGGATGATGGCTACACCTTC. It codes for CASSGGDDGYTF.

The chain couples TRBV7-2 to TRBJ1-2, with 10 positions matching TRBD1. V was clipped by 3 bases and J by 5 bases; unmatched bases: 3. This CDR3 comprises 14 residues. CDR1 SGHTA and CDR2 FQGNSA come from the germline V gene. The CDR3 spells CASSLGQGHYGYTF. CDR3 DNA: TGTGCCAGCAGCTTGGGACAGGGGCATTATGGCTACACCTTC.

V usage is TRBV5-4 and J usage is TRBJ2-1, with D uncertain. Trimming shortened V by 1 base and J by 7 bases, and 9 bases separated the two germline ends. Germline V gives CDR1 SGHNT, CDR2 YYREEE (reference sequence). The CDR3 has 13 amino acids. The CDR3: CASSLLPANEQFF. Written as DNA, the CDR3 is TGTGCCAGCAGCTTGCTCCCAGCGAATGAGCAGTTCTTC.

This clone was detected a few times. The chain links TRBV7-6 to TRBJ2-5; 7 bases match TRBD2. Germline V gene lookup returns CDR1 SGHVS and CDR2 FNYEAQ. Germline trimming cut 2 bases from V and 3 bases from J; bases unmatched to any gene: 6. This CDR3 region has 15 residues. The CDR3 loop is CASSLRLAEKETQYF. DNA of the CDR3: TGTGCCAGCAGCTTACGGCTAGCGGAGAAAGAGACCCAGTACTTC.

The gene calls are TRBV29-1 and TRBJ1-2; no clear D. The germline gives CDR1 SQVTM, CDR2 ANQGSEA. The CDR3 consists of 14 residues. The V end lost 0 bases, the J end lost 3 bases, and 11 bases lay between the germline ends. CDR3 nucleotides: TGCAGCGTTGAAGACCCCCGCGCGTACTATGGCTACACCTTC. Its translation: CSVEDPRAYYGYTF.

The chain links TRBV2 to TRBJ1-1; 11 bases fit TRBD1. Germline trimming cut 6 bases from V and 5 bases from J; bases unmatched to any gene: 2. The CDR3 consists of 13 residues. Germline CDR1 reads SNHLY; CDR2 reads FYNNEI. The CDR3 protein is CASRDRGRTEAFF. CDR3 bases: TGTGCCAGCAGGGACAGGGGGCGTACTGAAGCTTTCTTT.

The chain has TRBV28 and TRBJ2-3, with TRBD2 matching 11 bases. CDR1 and CDR2 (germline): MDHEN, SYDVKM. CDR3 size: 16 residues. J was trimmed by 3 bases and V by 6 bases; bases with no gene match: 8. This CDR3 reads CASSRLTSGNTDTQYF. The CDR3 DNA reads TGTGCCAGCAGCCGTTTGACTAGCGGGAATACAGATACGCAGTATTTT.

V gene TRBV4-1 combines with J gene TRBJ2-1; D possibly corresponds to TRBD2 (5 bases). The CDR3 sequence is 13 residues long. With 4 bases removed from V and 6 bases from J, the gap between germline ends came to 10 bases. Germline-derived CDR1 and CDR2 are MGHRA and YSYEKL. The CDR3 sequence: CASSPRGSNEQFF. The CDR3 DNA reads TGCGCCAGCAGCCCTCGGGGTAGCAATGAGCAGTTCTTC.

V and J are TRBV13 and TRBJ2-3; possibly TRBD2 for D (5 bases). This CDR3 region has 15 residues. Germline CDR1 is PRHDT and CDR2 is FYEKMQ (reference sequence). V was trimmed by 4 bases and J by 1 base, leaving 12 bases between them. CDR3 region: CASSSDLSGTDTQYF. For the CDR3, the DNA is TGTGCCAGCAGCTCGGACTTATCTGGCACAGATACGCAGTATTTT.

The rearrangement links TRBV10-2 to TRBJ2-5; tentatively, D is TRBD1 (6 bases). Germline-derived CDR1 and CDR2 are WSHSY and SAAADI. V lost 6 bases, J lost 1 base, and 6 bases lay in between. This CDR3 has 12 residues. CDR3 nucleotide sequence: TGCGCCAGCAGACAGGGCCAAGAGACCCAGTACTTC. It is translated as CASRQGQETQYF.

This clone has only one observation. The chain uses TRBV19 and TRBJ2-1; weak D call: TRBD2 (5 bases). The V end lost 6 bases, the J end lost 1 base, and 16 bases lay between the germline ends. The CDR3 loop spans 16 amino acids. The germline gives CDR1 LNHDA, CDR2 SQIVND (reference sequence). The CDR3: CASSPGGWQSYNEQFF. The CDR3 coding sequence is TGTGCCAGTAGCCCGGGCGGGTGGCAGTCCTACAATGAGCAGTTCTTC.

The chain uses TRBV5-1 and TRBJ2-7; 16 nucleotides align to TRBD2. This CDR3 region has 15 residues. Germline V lookup: CDR1 SGHRS, CDR2 YFSETQ. V was clipped by 4 bases and J by 4 bases; unmatched bases: 2. For the CDR3, the DNA is TGCGCCAGCAGCCCGGGACTAGCGGGAGGGTACGAGCAGTACTTC. Its translation is CASSPGLAGGYEQYF.

The chain recombines TRBV29-1 with TRBJ2-5; D ambiguous. Per the germline V gene, CDR1 is SQVTM and CDR2 is ANQGSEA. V lost 2 bases, J lost 1 base, and 11 bases lay in between. CDR3 length: 14 residues. The CDR3 DNA sequence: TGCAGCGTTGAACTGAGGTCTCGCCAAGAGACCCAGTACTTC. Translated: CSVELRSRQETQYF.

The chain employs TRBV7-9 and TRBJ1-5; TRBD1 agrees at 9 bases. Germline V lookup: CDR1 SEHNR, CDR2 FQNEAQ (reference sequence). The CDR3 contains 13 residues. With 5 bases clipped from V and 16 bases from J, the junction kept 12 bases outside the gene matches. The CDR3 sequence is CASSLEVGDRVHF. DNA of the CDR3: TGTGCCAGCAGCCTCGAGGTGGGGGACAGGGTTCATTTT.

This clone was seen more than once but under ten times. The CDR3 spells CASSLNSGRSSYEQYF. CDR3 in DNA: TGTGCCAGCAGCTTGAATAGCGGGAGGTCTTCCTACGAGCAGTACTTC. V is TRBV5-4 and J is TRBJ2-7; 10 bases match TRBD2. Germline V gives CDR1 SGHNT, CDR2 YYREEE (reference sequence). The CDR3 consists of 16 residues. Trimming at V came to 1 base and at J to 1 base, leaving 5 bases not matched to a gene.

V usage is TRBV6-1 and J usage is TRBJ1-2; D is unresolved. V shed 0 bases and J shed 5 bases, with 16 bases lying between them. From germline, CDR1 is MNHNS and CDR2 SASEGT. The CDR3 spans 16 residues. The CDR3, as DNA: TGTGCCAGCAGTGAAGCGAGCAACCGGGTGGTTTATGGCTACACCTTC. This encodes CASSEASNRVVYGYTF.

The chain carries TRBV5-8 and TRBJ2-5; 11 nucleotides align to TRBD2. The DNA end is more similar to TRBJ2-7, so the J call may be wrong. Germline loops: CDR1 SGHTS, CDR2 YDEGEE. This CDR3 spans 16 amino acids. CDR3 residues: CASSLAGTSGYYEQYF. For the CDR3, the DNA is TGTGCCAGCAGCTTGGCCGGGACTAGCGGATACTACGAGCAGTACTTC.

This chain links TRBV4-1 with TRBJ1-5; possible D gene TRBD1, 6 bases. The germline CDR1 and CDR2 sequences are MGHRA and YSYEKL. This CDR3 contains 14 residues. Trimming cost V 4 bases and J 6 bases, with 13 bases left between them. The DNA for the CDR3 is TGCGCCAGCAGCCCCCAGGGGATAGGTCAGCCCCAGCATTTT. Translation gives CASSPQGIGQPQHF.

This rearrangement joins TRBV5-1 to TRBJ2-7, with D unresolved. The CDR3 extends over 17 amino acids. Germline lookup yields CDR1 SGHRS and CDR2 YFSETQ. Trimming shortened V by 3 bases and J by 3 bases, and 22 bases separated the two germline ends. The CDR3 here is CASSSKQIQRANYEQYF. The CDR3 bases are TGCGCCAGCAGCTCGAAACAAATTCAGCGTGCTAACTACGAGCAGTACTTC.

The V and J genes are TRBV29-1 and TRBJ1-6; tentative D call: TRBD1 (6 bases). Trimming cost V 7 bases and J 4 bases, with 14 bases left between them. CDR3 length equals 14 residues. Per germline, CDR1 SQVTM and CDR2 ANQGSEA. The CDR3 region has the DNA TGCAGCGCCCGGTCCGGACAGTATAATTCACCCCTCCACTTT. Encoded protein: CSARSGQYNSPLHF.

J is TRBJ2-5 and V is TRBV30; 7 bases match TRBD1. Near its end, the DNA agrees better with TRBJ2-7, so the J call may be wrong. The germline V gene has CDR1 GTSNPN and CDR2 SVGIG (reference sequence). The CDR3 length is 12 residues. CDR3 bases: TGTGCCTGGACGAACAGGGGCTACGAGCAGTACTTC. This encodes CAWTNRGYEQYF.

This clone came up once. The chain is built from TRBV11-3 and TRBJ2-5; D perhaps matches TRBD2 (5 bases). Germline CDR1 and CDR2: SGHNT and YENEEA. The CDR3 contains 14 residues. V was cut by 5 bases and J by 0 bases, with 10 bases left in between. In nucleotides, the CDR3 is TGTGCCAGCAGCCGTAGCGAGAACCAAGAGACCCAGTACTTC. Translation: CASSRSENQETQYF.

The chain recombines TRBV11-2 with TRBJ2-7; a possible D gene is TRBD2 (6 bases). The CDR3 consists of 14 residues. V lost 5 bases and J lost 0, with 11 bases in between. CDR1 SGHAT and CDR2 FQNNGV come from the germline V gene. CDR3 nucleotides: TGTGCCAGCAGCCTTAGCGGTTCCTCCTACGAGCAGTACTTC. Protein product: CASSLSGSSYEQYF.

The chain links TRBV6-5 to TRBJ1-3; D is possibly TRBD1 (6 bases). The germline V gene has CDR1 MNHEY and CDR2 SVGAGI. Trimming shortened V by 2 bases and J by 4 bases, and 9 bases separated the two germline ends. The CDR3 is 14 amino acids. The CDR3 loop is CASSYEGEGNTIYF. CDR3 in DNA: TGTGCCAGCAGTTACGAGGGGGAAGGAAACACCATATATTTT.

J is TRBJ2-5 and V is TRBV2; tentatively, D is TRBD2 (6 bases). This CDR3 region has 14 residues. V lost 6 bases and J lost 3, with 14 bases in between. Looked up from germline, CDR1 is SNHLY and CDR2 is FYNNEI. CDR3 sequence (DNA): TGTGCCAGCAGGGTTACTAGCCAGGAAGAGACCCAGTACTTC. Translating it yields CASRVTSQEETQYF.

The CDR3 DNA follows: TGTGCCAGCAGCCCGACAGAAGCGAACACTGAAGCTTTCTTT. Translating it yields CASSPTEANTEAFF. This chain uses TRBV2 with TRBJ1-1; perhaps TRBD1 as D (5 bases). CDR3 length equals 14 residues. From germline, CDR1 is SNHLY and CDR2 FYNNEI. V lost 6 bases and J 1 base, leaving 12 bases between the germline ends.